This T cell receptor (beta chain) was recorded in a study of T-cell reconstitution after alpha-beta-depleted transplantation in children. Study outcomes and limitations: At the one-year point after transplant, T-cell counts and TCRbeta diversity were found to come mostly from T cells that had been newly produced. After transplant, high TCRbeta diversity at day 60 in some patients arose from surviving recipient T cells and thymic progenitors. Several hundred graft clones that had expanded were reportedly the source of alpha-beta T cells about two months after transplant.

This clonotype occurred once. Its specificity is unknown. Germline lookup yields CDR1 SGHDN and CDR2 FVKESK. The CDR3 covers 13 residues. The V and J ends lost 7 bases and 0 bases, in that order; junction bases with no gene match: 3. Unique molecular identifiers were incorporated when the TCRbeta library was constructed. TCRdb used MiXCR to reprocess the PCR reads, holding one entry per CDR3 protein. The sample has hundreds of thousands of distinct CDR3 sequences, roughly 13% seen once; the top ten hold roughly 2.3%. Here the sequenced sample was PBMCs, mostly from graft donor cells, taken 360 days after TCRalphabeta/CD19-depleted stem cell transplant. The origin of this receptor is a male patient under 18 who had a stem cell transplant for acute myeloid leukemia, so the T cells may come from the graft donor. J is TRBJ2-7 and V is TRBV14; TRBD1 matches 7 bases. This CDR3 reads CASTGTASYEQYF. CDR3 bases: TGTGCCAGCACAGGGACAGCCTCCTACGAGCAGTACTTC.